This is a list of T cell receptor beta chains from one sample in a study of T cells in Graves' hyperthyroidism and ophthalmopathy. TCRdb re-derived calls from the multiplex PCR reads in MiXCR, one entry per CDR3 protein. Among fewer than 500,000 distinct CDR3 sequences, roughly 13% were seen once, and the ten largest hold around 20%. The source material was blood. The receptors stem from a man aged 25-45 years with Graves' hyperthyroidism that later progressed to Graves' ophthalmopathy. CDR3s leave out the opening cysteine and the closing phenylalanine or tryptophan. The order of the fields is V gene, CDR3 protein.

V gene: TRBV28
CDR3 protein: ASSFLRTGGDGTEAF

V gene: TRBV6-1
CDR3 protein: ATLQVFPYEQY

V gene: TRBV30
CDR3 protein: ACKIGQGDEQY

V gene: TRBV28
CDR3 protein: ASPTENQPQH

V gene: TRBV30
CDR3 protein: AWSASGGNYGYT

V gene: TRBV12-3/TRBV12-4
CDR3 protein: ASSRLGGGNTIY

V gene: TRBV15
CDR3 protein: ATSRASAGGEETQY

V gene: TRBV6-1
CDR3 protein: ASRDLTDRVNGYT

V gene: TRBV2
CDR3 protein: ASKLPPKGGLATDTQY

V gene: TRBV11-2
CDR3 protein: ASSPLGQGRETQY

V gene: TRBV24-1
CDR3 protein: ATSDSGAGVTGELF

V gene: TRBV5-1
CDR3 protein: ASSWTGLSGSPLH

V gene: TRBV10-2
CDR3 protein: ASSDVDPNRGSPLH

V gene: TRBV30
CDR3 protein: AWSPGGARDEQF

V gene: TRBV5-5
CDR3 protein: ASSWTGASSYEQY

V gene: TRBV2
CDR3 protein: ASSEPGSEQF

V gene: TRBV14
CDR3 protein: ASSRAPGTQY

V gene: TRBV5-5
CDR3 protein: ASTSAGGAIYNEQF

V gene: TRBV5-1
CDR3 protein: ASSFFPPGQLYEQY

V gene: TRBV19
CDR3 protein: ASSIVGVQPQH

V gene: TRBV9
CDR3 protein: ASSVGSGQPQH

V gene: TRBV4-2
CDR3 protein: ASSQGEEGGETQY

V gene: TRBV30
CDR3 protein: ACRTGEALYGYT

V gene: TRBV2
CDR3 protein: ASSRGGGLAKNIQY

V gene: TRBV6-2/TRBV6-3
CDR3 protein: ASSRTPGQGARGYT

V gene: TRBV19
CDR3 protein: ASSADGYGYT

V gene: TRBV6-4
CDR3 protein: ASSSPGAYTEAF

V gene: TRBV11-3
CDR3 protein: ASSSPGHAYGANVLT

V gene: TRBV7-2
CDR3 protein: ASSFLGKNEQF

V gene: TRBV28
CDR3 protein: ASSSGGGVSRGYT

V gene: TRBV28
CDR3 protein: ASSVRGSDTEAF

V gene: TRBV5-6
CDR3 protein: ASSYRDRDSYEQY

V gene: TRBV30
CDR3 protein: AWSVEETQY

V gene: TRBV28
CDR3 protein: ASSFPPRQGITDTQY

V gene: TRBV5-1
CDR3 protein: ASSPGHGPADYT

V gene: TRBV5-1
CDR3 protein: ASRQNTGELF

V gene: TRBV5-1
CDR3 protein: ASSYMGAPTGELF

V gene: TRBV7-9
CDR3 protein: ASSPPGGDEQC

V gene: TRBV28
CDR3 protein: ASKAIGELF

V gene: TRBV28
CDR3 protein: ASSPPGQGVTDTQY

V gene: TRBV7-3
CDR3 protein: ASSLTSGGSKY

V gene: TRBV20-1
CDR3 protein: SAEDRNNEKLF

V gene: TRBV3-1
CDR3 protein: ASSQGGARDTQY

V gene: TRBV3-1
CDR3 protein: ASSPMDGYNEQF

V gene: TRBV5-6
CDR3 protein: ASSFVSGAADTQY

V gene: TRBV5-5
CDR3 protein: ASSRTPNQPQH

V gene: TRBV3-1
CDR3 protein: ASSQERPGLAGISSYEQY

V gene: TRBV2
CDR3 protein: ASSEGHRDTQY

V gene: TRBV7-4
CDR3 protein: ASSPWADGNEQF

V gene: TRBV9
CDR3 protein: ASSVAAGSSGNTIY

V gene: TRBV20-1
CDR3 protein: SAGQTNEKLF